This T cell receptor (beta chain) was captured by sequencing in a study of Ad26.COV2.S vaccination and SARS-CoV-2 variants. Stated treatment: some 20 received Ad26.COV2.S at low or high dose, single or two shots; 5 received placebo; per-sample allocation not given. The samples date from day 63 after the first vaccine or placebo injection. Study observations and caveats: Breadth, reportedly substantial, characterized the spike-specific CD8+ and CD4+ T cell responses after vaccination.

Using immunoSEQ multiplex PCR, the repertoire was profiled, and TCRdb retains in-frame clones only, with some absent. The sample records about 480,000 clones, about 83% being singletons. In the case of this clone: Antigen: not known.

Germline lookup yields CDR1 SQVTM and CDR2 ANQGSEA. The CDR3 consists of 12 residues. The sequencing used peripheral blood, collected in a trial of Ad26.COV2.S vaccine versus placebo. The receptor comes from a person between 18 and 59 years old who received the Ad26.COV2.S COVID-19 vaccine or a placebo. The chain is built from TRBV29-1 and TRBJ2-2; no definite D call. Here the CDR3 DNA reads TGCAGTGGGTACGGGAACACCGGGGAGCTGTTTTTT. Protein sequence: CSGYGNTGELFF.